The 14 T cell receptor beta chains listed next were all sequenced from one sample in a study of shared T cell receptors in the human thymus. The data were produced by immunoSEQ multiplex PCR, yet TCRdb's version contains in-frame clones alone and is incomplete. There are about 660,000 clones in the sample; about 90% occur only once, and about 0.0094% lies in the top ten. This sample also appeared in a second study, on human thymus T cells.

The specimen sequenced was thymocytes. The source of these receptors is a boy less than two years old with a congenital heart defect.

The rearrangement joins TRBV10-1 to TRBJ2-1; TRBD2 agrees at 9 bases. This CDR3 is built from 14 residues. Germline loops: CDR1 WNHNN, CDR2 SYGVQD (reference sequence). V shed 9 bases and J 4 bases; nucleotides not matched to a gene: 7. The CDR3 spells CASSGSKHYNEQFF. CDR3 DNA: TGCGCCAGTAGCGGGAGCAAACATTACAATGAGCAGTTCTTC.

This chain links TRBV15 with TRBJ1-4; D is uncertain. The CDR3 is 15 amino acids. Trimming cost V 0 bases and J 0 bases, with 5 bases left between them. Germline CDR1 is LNHNV and CDR2 is YYDKDF (reference sequence). CDR3 sequence reads: CATSRDHATNEKLFF. CDR3 DNA: TGTGCCACCAGCAGAGATCATGCAACTAATGAAAAACTGTTTTTT.

This chain links TRBV29-1 with TRBJ2-7; maybe TRBD2 (7 bases). The CDR3 totals 13 residues. Germline lookup yields CDR1 SQVTM and CDR2 ANQGSEA. Trimming removed 5 bases at V and 7 bases at J, with 18 bases between. The CDR3 is CSVQPTGGLEQYF. The CDR3, as DNA: TGCAGCGTTCAACCTACCGGGGGGCTTGAGCAGTACTTC.

The chain links TRBV10-3 to TRBJ2-7, with TRBD2 matching 7 bases. With V trimmed by 3 bases and J by 1 base, 12 bases remained unmatched. CDR1 and CDR2 (germline): ENHRY, SYGVKD. The CDR3 length is 17 residues. The CDR3 sequence: CAISEGAGIIISYEQYF. The CDR3 nucleotides are TGTGCCATCAGTGAAGGAGCGGGAATCATAATATCCTACGAGCAGTACTTC.

Of note for this clone: The junction departs from the called germline gene at one end, perhaps through a read error. The chain recombines TRBV7-7 with TRBJ1-4; 7 nucleotides match TRBD1. CDR1 is SSHAT and CDR2 is FNYEAQ in the germline V gene (reference sequence). CDR3 length: 15 amino acids. The CDR3 sequence: CASRPKGQLNEKLFF. CDR3 bases: TGTGCTAGCAGGCCCAAGGGACAGCTTAATGAAAAACTGTTTTTT.

This clone is a singleton in its sample. The V and J genes are TRBV4-2 and TRBJ2-3; perhaps TRBD2 as D (5 bases). Trimming stripped 2 bases from V and 1 base from J, with 7 bases between. The CDR3 has 14 amino acids. Germline V gives CDR1 LGHNA, CDR2 YNFKEQ. Here the CDR3 reads CASSQTRGTDTQYF. The CDR3 nucleotides are TGTGCCAGCAGCCAAACTAGGGGCACAGATACGCAGTATTTT.

CDR3 loop: CASRRQGAYEQYF. CDR3 in DNA: TGCGCCAGCAGACGACAGGGGGCTTACGAGCAGTACTTC. The gene calls are TRBV5-1 and TRBJ2-7; 10 nucleotides match TRBD1. This CDR3 region has 13 residues. The germline gives CDR1 SGHRS, CDR2 YFSETQ. The trim removed 5 bases at V and 4 bases at J, leaving 3 bases unmatched.

The gene calls are TRBV4-3 and TRBJ2-1; 13 bases agree with TRBD2. V dropped 0 bases and J dropped 0; count of bases not matched to a gene: 8. Germline V gene sequence: CDR1 LGHNA, CDR2 YSLEER. The CDR3 totals 20 residues. This CDR3 reads CASSQDRLAGGPYSYNEQFF. CDR3 nucleotides: TGCGCCAGCAGCCAAGATCGACTAGCGGGGGGACCATACTCCTACAATGAGCAGTTCTTC.

The J gene is TRBJ2-1, the V gene TRBV27, with 10 bases identical to TRBD2. Germline V gene sequence: CDR1 MNHEY, CDR2 SMNVEV (reference sequence). The trim removed 5 bases at V and 4 bases at J, leaving 14 bases unmatched. This CDR3 has 18 residues. In nucleotides, the CDR3 is TGTGCCAGCAGTCTCCGACCTCTAGCGGGAGAGCCTTACAATGAGCAGTTCTTC. Translating it yields CASSLRPLAGEPYNEQFF.

This rearrangement joins TRBV7-3 to TRBJ2-5; TRBD2 agrees at 11 bases. V was clipped by 0 bases and J by 5 bases; unmatched bases: 5. This CDR3 is 16 amino acids long. The V gene's germline CDR1 is SGHTA and CDR2 FQGTGA. CDR3 loop: CASSLTASGGLETQYF. The CDR3 DNA reads as TGTGCCAGCAGCTTAACGGCTAGCGGGGGGCTCGAGACCCAGTACTTC.

Worth noting for this clone: The sample holds other DNA sequences that translate to the same CDR3. This chain uses TRBV27 with TRBJ2-7, with 8 bases aligning to TRBD1. The V gene's germline CDR1 is MNHEY and CDR2 SMNVEV (reference sequence). The CDR3 has 14 amino acids. V lost 5 bases, J lost 0 bases, and 3 bases stayed unmatched. The CDR3 bases are TGTGCCAGCAGTCTCGGGACAGGCTCCTACGAGCAGTACTTC. Translating gives CASSLGTGSYEQYF.

V gene TRBV7-9 combines with J gene TRBJ2-4, with D possibly being TRBD1 (6 bases). V lost 4 bases to trimming and J lost 5 bases, with 12 bases between them. Germline CDR1 SEHNR, CDR2 FQNEAQ (reference sequence). This CDR3 spans 14 amino acids. The CDR3 nucleotides are TGTGCCAGCAGCTGCACAGGGCATGAAAACATTCAGTACTTC. It encodes CASSCTGHENIQYF.

The V call is TRBV6-5, the J call TRBJ1-5; D uncertain. There are 15 residues in the CDR3. Looked up from germline, CDR1 is MNHEY and CDR2 is SVGAGI. Trimming stripped 7 bases from V and 2 bases from J, with 15 bases between. CDR3 sequence (DNA): TGTGCCAGCACGATGACACAGAACTGCAATCAGCCCCAGCATTTT. Amino acid sequence: CASTMTQNCNQPQHF.

This clone was observed once. J is TRBJ2-7 and V is TRBV29-1, with 9 bases aligning to TRBD2. The CDR3 is 17 amino acids. Germline V gene lookup returns CDR1 SQVTM and CDR2 ANQGSEA. V shed 4 bases, J shed 3 bases, and the junction held 16 bases outside the gene matches. CDR3 in DNA: TGCAGCGTTGCGAACGCGGGAGGGCCCTACCGGTACTACGAGCAGTACTTC. Translated, it gives CSVANAGGPYRYYEQYF.